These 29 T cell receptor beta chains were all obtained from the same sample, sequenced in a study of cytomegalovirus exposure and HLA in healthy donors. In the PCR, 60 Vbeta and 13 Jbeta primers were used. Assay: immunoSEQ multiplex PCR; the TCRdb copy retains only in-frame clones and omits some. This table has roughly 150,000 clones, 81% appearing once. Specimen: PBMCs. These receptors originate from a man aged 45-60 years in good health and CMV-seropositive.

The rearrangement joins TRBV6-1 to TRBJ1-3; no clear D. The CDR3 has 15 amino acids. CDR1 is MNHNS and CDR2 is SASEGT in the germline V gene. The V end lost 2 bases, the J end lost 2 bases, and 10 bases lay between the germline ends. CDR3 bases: TGTGCCAGCAGTGAATGGAGGCCACCTGGAAACACCATATATTTT. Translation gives CASSEWRPPGNTIYF.

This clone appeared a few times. The CDR3 DNA is TGTGCCAGCAGTGGGACAGGGGGCGCGTTGCAGCCCCAGCATTTT. Its protein is CASSGTGGALQPQHF. This chain uses TRBV2 with TRBJ1-5; 11 bases line up with TRBD1. J gave up 7 bases and V 4 bases, and 6 bases lay outside the gene matches. CDR1 is SNHLY and CDR2 is FYNNEI in the germline V gene. CDR3 length: 15 amino acids.

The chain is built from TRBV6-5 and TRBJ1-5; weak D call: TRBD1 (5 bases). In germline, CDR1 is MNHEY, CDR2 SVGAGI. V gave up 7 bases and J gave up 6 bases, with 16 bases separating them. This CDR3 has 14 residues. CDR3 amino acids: CASNSDGGPQPQHF. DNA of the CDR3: TGTGCCAGCAACAGTGACGGGGGACCTCAGCCCCAGCATTTT.

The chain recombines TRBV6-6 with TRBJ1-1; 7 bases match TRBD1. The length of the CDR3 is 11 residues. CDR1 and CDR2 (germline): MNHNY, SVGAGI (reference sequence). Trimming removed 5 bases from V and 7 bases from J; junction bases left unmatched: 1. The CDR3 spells CASSRDSEAFF. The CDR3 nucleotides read TGTGCCAGCAGTAGGGACAGTGAAGCTTTCTTT.

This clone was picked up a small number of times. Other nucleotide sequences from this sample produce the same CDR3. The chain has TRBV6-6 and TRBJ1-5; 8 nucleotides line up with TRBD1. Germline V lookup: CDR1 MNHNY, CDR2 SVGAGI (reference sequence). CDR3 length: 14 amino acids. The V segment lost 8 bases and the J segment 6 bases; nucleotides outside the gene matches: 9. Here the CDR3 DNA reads TGTGCCAGCGATCCAGGACAGGGCTTTCAGCCCCAGCATTTT. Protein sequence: CASDPGQGFQPQHF.

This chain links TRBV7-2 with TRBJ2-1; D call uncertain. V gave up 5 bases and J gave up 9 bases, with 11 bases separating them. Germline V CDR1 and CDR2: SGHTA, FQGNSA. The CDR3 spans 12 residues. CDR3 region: CASSAQRSEQFF. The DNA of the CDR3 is TGTGCCAGCAGCGCCCAGCGCAGTGAGCAGTTCTTC.

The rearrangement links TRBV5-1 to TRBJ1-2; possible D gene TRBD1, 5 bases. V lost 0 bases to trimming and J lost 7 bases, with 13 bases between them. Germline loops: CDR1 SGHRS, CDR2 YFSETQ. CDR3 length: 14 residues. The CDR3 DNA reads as TGCGCCAGCAGCTTGGTGGGGCAGGAGGGTGGCTACACCTTC. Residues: CASSLVGQEGGYTF.

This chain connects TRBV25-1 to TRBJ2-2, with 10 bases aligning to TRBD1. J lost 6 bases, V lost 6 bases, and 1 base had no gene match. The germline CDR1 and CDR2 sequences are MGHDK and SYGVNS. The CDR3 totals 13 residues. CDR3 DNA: TGTGCCAGCAGAGGGACAGGGGCCGGGGAGCTGTTTTTT. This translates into CASRGTGAGELFF.

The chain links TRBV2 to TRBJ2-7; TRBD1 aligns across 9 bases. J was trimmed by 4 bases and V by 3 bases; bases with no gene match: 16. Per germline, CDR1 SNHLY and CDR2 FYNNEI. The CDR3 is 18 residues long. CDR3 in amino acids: CASSETKGLGQGLYEQYF. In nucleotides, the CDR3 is TGTGCCAGCAGTGAGACTAAGGGGCTGGGACAGGGTTTATACGAGCAGTACTTC. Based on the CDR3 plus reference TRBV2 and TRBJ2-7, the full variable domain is EPEVTQTPSHQVTQMGQEVILRCVPISNHLYFYWYRQILGQKVEFLVSFYNNEISEKSEIFDDQFSVERPDGSNFTLKIRSTKLEDSAMYFCASSETKGLGQGLYEQYFGPGTRLTVT.

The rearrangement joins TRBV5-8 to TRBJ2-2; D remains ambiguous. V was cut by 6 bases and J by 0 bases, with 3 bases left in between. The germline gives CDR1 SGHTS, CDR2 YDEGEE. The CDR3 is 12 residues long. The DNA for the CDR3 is TGTGCCAGCACTCCGAACACCGGGGAGCTGTTTTTT. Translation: CASTPNTGELFF.

The CDR3 here is CATIGTGDNTGELFF. The CDR3 region has the DNA TGTGCCACCATCGGCACAGGGGATAACACCGGGGAGCTGTTTTTT. The chain is built from TRBV15 and TRBJ2-2; 7 bases line up with TRBD1. V lost 7 bases and J lost 2; bases outside the gene matches: 7. The CDR3 has 15 amino acids. Per germline, CDR1 LNHNV and CDR2 YYDKDF (reference sequence).

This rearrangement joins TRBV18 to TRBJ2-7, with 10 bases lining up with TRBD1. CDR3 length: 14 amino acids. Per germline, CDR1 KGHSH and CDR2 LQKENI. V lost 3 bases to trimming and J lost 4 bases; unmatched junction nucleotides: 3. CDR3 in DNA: TGTGCCAGCTCACCCGGACAGGGGGATTACGAGCAGTACTTC. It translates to CASSPGQGDYEQYF.

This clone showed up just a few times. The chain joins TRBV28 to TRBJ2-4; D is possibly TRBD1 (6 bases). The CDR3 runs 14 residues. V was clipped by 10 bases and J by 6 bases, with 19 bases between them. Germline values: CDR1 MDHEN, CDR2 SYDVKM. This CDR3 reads CAITRPGAANIQYF. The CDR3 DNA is TGTGCCATCACCCGTCCAGGGGCTGCAAACATTCAGTACTTC.

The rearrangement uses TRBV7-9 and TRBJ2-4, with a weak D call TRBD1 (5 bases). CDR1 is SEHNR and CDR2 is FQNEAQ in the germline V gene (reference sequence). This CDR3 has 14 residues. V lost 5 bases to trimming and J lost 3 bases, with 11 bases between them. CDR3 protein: CASSTQGGKNIQYF. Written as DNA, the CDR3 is TGTGCCAGCAGCACGCAGGGCGGCAAAAACATTCAGTACTTC.

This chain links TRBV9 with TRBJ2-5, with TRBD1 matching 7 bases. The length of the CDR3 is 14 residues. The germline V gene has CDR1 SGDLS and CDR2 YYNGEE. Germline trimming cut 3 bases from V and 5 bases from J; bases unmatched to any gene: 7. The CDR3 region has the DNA TGTGCCAGCAGCGGACACAGGGGAAAGGAGACCCAGTACTTC. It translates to CASSGHRGKETQYF.

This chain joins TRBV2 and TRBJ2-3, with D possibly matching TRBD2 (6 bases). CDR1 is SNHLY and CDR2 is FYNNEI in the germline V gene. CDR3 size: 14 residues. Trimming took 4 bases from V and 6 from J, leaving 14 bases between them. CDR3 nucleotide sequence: TGTGCCAGCAGTGCCAGTCCTGGAGGGGATACGCAGTATTTT. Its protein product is CASSASPGGDTQYF.

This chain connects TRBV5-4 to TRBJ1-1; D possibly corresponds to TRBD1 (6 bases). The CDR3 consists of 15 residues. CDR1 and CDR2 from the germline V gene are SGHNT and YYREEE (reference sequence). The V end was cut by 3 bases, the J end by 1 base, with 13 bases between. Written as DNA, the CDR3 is TGTGCCAGCAGCTCCCCCGTGACAGGGAACACTGAAGCTTTCTTT. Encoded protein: CASSSPVTGNTEAFF.

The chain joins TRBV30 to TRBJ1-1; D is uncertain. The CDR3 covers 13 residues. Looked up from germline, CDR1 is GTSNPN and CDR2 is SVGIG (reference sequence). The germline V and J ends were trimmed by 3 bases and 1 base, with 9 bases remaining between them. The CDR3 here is CAWSLGRNTEAFF. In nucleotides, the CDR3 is TGTGCCTGGAGCCTAGGGAGGAACACTGAAGCTTTCTTT. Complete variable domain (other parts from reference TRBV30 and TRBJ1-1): SQTIHQWPATLVQPVGSPLSLECTVEGTSNPNLYWYRQAAGRGLQLLFYSVGIGQISSEVPQNLSASRPQDRQFILSSKKLLLSDSGFYLCAWSLGRNTEAFFGQGTRLTVV.

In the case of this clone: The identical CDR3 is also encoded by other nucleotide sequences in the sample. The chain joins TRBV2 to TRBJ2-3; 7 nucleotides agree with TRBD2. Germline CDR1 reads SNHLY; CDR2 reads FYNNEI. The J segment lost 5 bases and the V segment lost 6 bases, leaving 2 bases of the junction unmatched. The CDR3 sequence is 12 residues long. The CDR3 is CASRPSGDTQYF. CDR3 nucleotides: TGTGCCAGCAGGCCTAGCGGAGATACGCAGTATTTT. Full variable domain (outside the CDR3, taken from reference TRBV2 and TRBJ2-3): EPEVTQTPSHQVTQMGQEVILRCVPISNHLYFYWYRQILGQKVEFLVSFYNNEISEKSEIFDDQFSVERPDGSNFTLKIRSTKLEDSAMYFCASRPSGDTQYFGPGTRLTVL.

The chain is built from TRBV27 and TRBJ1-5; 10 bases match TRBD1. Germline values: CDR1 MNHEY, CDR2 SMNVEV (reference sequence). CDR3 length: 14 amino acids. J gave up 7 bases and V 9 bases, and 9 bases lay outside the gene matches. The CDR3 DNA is TGTGCCAGTGCTCCGGGACAGGGGATCCAGCCCCAGCATTTT. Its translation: CASAPGQGIQPQHF.

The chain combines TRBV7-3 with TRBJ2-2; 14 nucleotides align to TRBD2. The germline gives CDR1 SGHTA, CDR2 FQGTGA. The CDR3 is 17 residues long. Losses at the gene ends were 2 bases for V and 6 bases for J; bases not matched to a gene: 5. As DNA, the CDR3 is TGTGCCAGCAGCTTACTCGGGACTAGCGGGAGATCCGGGGAGCTGTTTTTT. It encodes CASSLLGTSGRSGELFF.

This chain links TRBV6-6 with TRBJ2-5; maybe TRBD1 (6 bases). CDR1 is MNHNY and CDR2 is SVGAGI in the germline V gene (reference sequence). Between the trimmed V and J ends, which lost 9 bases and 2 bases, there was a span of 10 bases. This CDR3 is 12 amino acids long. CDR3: CASKDRQETQYF. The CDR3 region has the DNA TGTGCCAGTAAGGACAGACAAGAGACCCAGTACTTC.

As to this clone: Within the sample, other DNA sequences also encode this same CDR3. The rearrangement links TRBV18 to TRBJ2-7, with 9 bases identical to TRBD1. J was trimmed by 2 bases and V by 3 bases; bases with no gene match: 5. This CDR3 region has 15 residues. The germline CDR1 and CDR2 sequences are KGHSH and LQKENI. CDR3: CASSPGQGGTYEQYF. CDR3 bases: TGTGCCAGCTCACCGGGACAGGGTGGGACCTACGAGCAGTACTTC.

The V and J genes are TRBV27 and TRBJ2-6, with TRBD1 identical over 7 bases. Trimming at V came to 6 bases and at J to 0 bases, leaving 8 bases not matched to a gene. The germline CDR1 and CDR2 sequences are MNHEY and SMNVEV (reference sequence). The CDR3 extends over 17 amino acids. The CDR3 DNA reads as TGTGCCAGCAGCTTGGGACAGCCCTACTCTGGGGCCAACGTCCTGACTTTC. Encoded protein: CASSLGQPYSGANVLTF.

Written as DNA, the CDR3 is TGTGCCAGCAGTGCCACACAGGGCATAGGTGGCTACACCTTC. Amino acids: CASSATQGIGGYTF. This rearrangement joins TRBV2 to TRBJ1-2, with a weak D call TRBD1 (6 bases). In germline, CDR1 is SNHLY, CDR2 FYNNEI. V dropped 4 bases and J dropped 7 bases, with 16 bases sitting between them. The CDR3 is 14 amino acids. The whole variable domain, remainder taken from reference TRBV2 and TRBJ1-2, is EPEVTQTPSHQVTQMGQEVILRCVPISNHLYFYWYRQILGQKVEFLVSFYNNEISEKSEIFDDQFSVERPDGSNFTLKIRSTKLEDSAMYFCASSATQGIGGYTFGSGTRLTVV.

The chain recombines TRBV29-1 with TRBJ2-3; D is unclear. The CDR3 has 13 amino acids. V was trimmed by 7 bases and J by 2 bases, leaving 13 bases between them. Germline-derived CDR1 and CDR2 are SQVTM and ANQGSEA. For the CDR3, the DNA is TGCAGCGCTGGCGGAGCACCCACAGATACGCAGTATTTT. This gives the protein CSAGGAPTDTQYF.

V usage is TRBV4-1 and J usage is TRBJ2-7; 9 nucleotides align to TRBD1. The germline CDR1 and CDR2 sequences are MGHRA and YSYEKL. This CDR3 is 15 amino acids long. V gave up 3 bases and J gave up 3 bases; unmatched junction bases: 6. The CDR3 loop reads CASSQPGQGVYEQYF. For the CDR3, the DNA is TGCGCCAGCAGCCAGCCGGGACAGGGAGTCTACGAGCAGTACTTC.

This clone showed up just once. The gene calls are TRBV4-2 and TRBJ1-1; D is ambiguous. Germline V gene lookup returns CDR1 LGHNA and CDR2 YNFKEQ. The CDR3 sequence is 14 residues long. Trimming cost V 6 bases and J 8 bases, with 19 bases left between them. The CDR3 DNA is TGTGCCAGCAGTCCTATGGTCGAGGTCCTCGAAGCTTTCTTT. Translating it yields CASSPMVEVLEAFF.

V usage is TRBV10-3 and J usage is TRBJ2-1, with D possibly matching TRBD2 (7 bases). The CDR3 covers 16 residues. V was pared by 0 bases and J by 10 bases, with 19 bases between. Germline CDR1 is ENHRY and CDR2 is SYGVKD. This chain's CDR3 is CAISESVGGGPAEQFF. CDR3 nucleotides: TGTGCCATCAGTGAGTCGGTAGGGGGGGGACCAGCGGAGCAGTTCTTC.